The sequence of this T cell receptor (beta chain) was determined in a study of T cells after yellow fever vaccination. MiXCR was run by TCRdb on the 5' RACE reads, yielding one entry per CDR3 protein. This sample has 80,000 to 100,000 distinct CDR3 sequences; 8% to 10% occur once, and the top ten carry around a sixth. Only a few counts were recorded for this clonotype. The V gene's germline CDR1 is MNHEY and CDR2 SMNVEV (reference sequence). CDR3 length equals 15 residues. Trimming left V 5 bases short and J 1 base short, with 12 bases between. This TCR was recovered from a man between 18 and 35 years old who received the YFV17D yellow fever vaccine. The chain carries TRBV27 and TRBJ2-1, with D perhaps TRBD1 (5 bases). Here the sequenced sample was CD8+ T cells not binding an NS4B(214-222) dextramer, sorted from PBMCs, taken roughly 14 days after the first yellow fever vaccination. CDR3 in DNA: TGTGCCAGCAGTAGTGGCAGGGAATCCTACAATGAGCAGTTCTTC. It codes for CASSSGRESYNEQFF.